A selection of T cell receptor beta chains follows, all from one sample in a study of vaccination effects on CD4 cells after COVID-19. Their cognate antigens are unknown. Generated by immunoSEQ multiplex PCR, the TCRdb table keeps only in-frame clones and is missing some. This sample carries 11,000 to 15,000 clones, around three quarters of them seen once, and the ten largest clones take less than 20%. Specimen: CD4+ T cells from PBMCs cultured with SARS-CoV-2 spike peptides, collected after COVID-19 vaccination. All receptors come from a human donor who had a prior SARS-CoV-2 infection. The CDR3 runs from the conserved cysteine through the conserved F or W. A D gene is named only where the DNA matches it firmly. Clone size is shown for a subset of rows, as once, few, many or a class of expanded clone.

V gene	D gene	J gene	clone size	CDR3 DNA	CDR3 protein
TRBV5-4	-	TRBJ2-3	-	TGTGCCAGCAGCTTCAAGGGCACAGATACGCAGTATTTT	CASSFKGTDTQYF
TRBV7-6	TRBD1	TRBJ2-7	-	TGTGCCAGCAGCTCCGGGACAGGACTATCTTACGAGCAGTACTTC	CASSSGTGLSYEQYF
TRBV9	-	TRBJ1-4	-	TGTGCCAGCAGCGTAGGTACAGTTAAGAATGAAAAACTGTTTTTT	CASSVGTVKNEKLFF
TRBV5-1	-	TRBJ2-3	-	TGCGCCAGCAGCTTGTACCCCCTACAGGCGGATACGCAGTATTTT	CASSLYPLQADTQYF
TRBV7-9	-	TRBJ2-1	-	TGTGCCAGCAGCTTAATGGGGACTGAGCAGTTCTTC	CASSLMGTEQFF
TRBV6-2/TRBV6-3	-	TRBJ2-3	-	TGTGCCAGCAGCTATGACAGGGATACGCAGTATTTT	CASSYDRDTQYF
TRBV7-2	-	TRBJ2-3	-	TGTGCCAGCAGCTTCACGGCTTCTAGCACAGATACGCAGTATTTT	CASSFTASSTDTQYF
TRBV5-6	-	TRBJ2-3	-	TGTGCCAGCAGCTTCGGAGCGGCGGTCACAGATACGCAGTATTTT	CASSFGAAVTDTQYF
TRBV15	-	TRBJ1-5	-	TGTGCCACCAGCAGGGGCTTTGAGGGGGTGAATCAGCCCCAGCATTTT	CATSRGFEGVNQPQHF
TRBV30	-	TRBJ2-7	-	TGTGCCCAATCCCTTAGCGGTGCCTACGAGCAGTACTTC	CAQSLSGAYEQYF
TRBV12-3/TRBV12-4	-	TRBJ1-1	-	TGTGCCAGCAGGGGGGTGAACACTGAAGCTTTCTTT	CASRGVNTEAFF
TRBV5-1	-	TRBJ2-7	-	TGCGCCAGCAGCTCCGGGGATTTCTACGAGCAGTACTTC	CASSSGDFYEQYF
TRBV1	-	TRBJ1-6	-	TGCACCAGCAGCCACCTTGGCAGGGGGAAATATAATTCACCCCTCCACTTT	CTSSHLGRGKYNSPLHF
TRBV5-6	-	TRBJ2-1	medium-sized	TGTGCCAGCAGCATCAGAGCTACCTACAATGAGCAGTTCTTC	CASSIRATYNEQFF
TRBV15	-	TRBJ1-5	few	TGTGCCACCAGGCGGGACACCAATCAGCCCCAGCATTTT	CATRRDTNQPQHF
TRBV9	-	TRBJ2-5	once	TGTGCCAGCAGCAAAAACCCGGACGGGACCCAGTACTTC	CASSKNPDGTQYF
TRBV7-2	-	TRBJ2-5	-	TGTGCCAGCAGCTTCTCCCCCCAAGAGACCCAGTACTTC	CASSFSPQETQYF
TRBV6-5	TRBD1	TRBJ2-5	-	TGTGCCAGCAGTTACGGTGGACAGGGGGTTGAAGAGACCCAGTACTTC	CASSYGGQGVEETQYF
TRBV4-3	TRBD1	TRBJ1-6	medium-sized	TGCGCCAGCAGCCAAGAGCGACAGGGGGCTAACAATAATTCACCCCTCCACTTT	CASSQERQGANNNSPLHF
TRBV10-3	TRBD2	TRBJ2-6	-	TGTGCCATCAGTGTTGGTAGCGGGAATGCTGGGGCCAACGTCCTGACTTTC	CAISVGSGNAGANVLTF
TRBV11-3	-	TRBJ2-5	-	TGTGCCAGCAGCTCGTACAGGGTCCAAGAGACCCAGTACTTC	CASSSYRVQETQYF
TRBV6-2/TRBV6-3	-	TRBJ2-2	-	TGTGCCAGCAGTTACCGGAAGGGAGGATCCACCGGGGAGCTGTTTTTT	CASSYRKGGSTGELFF
TRBV7-3	-	TRBJ2-2	few	TGTGCCAGCAGCTTACAGCTCAACACCGGGGAGCTGTTTTTT	CASSLQLNTGELFF
TRBV4-3	TRBD2	TRBJ2-7	few	TGCGCCAGCAGCCAACTAGCGGGAGGATCCTACGAGCAGTACTTC	CASSQLAGGSYEQYF
TRBV2	TRBD1	TRBJ1-6	few	TGTGCCAGCAGTGGAGGTGTTAGGGACAGGGGACGTTCACCCCTCCACTTT	CASSGGVRDRGRSPLHF
TRBV2	TRBD2	TRBJ2-5	once	TGTGCCAGCAGTGAATCTAGCGGGGGGGCCTTTAGAGAGACCCAGTACTTC	CASSESSGGAFRETQYF
TRBV4-1	-	TRBJ1-6	few	TGCGCCAGCAGCCAAGATCCGGGACGATCACCCCTCCACTTT	CASSQDPGRSPLHF
TRBV4-2	TRBD2	TRBJ2-7	-	TGTGCCAGCAGTCTACGACTAGCGGGTGCCTACGAGCAGTACTTC	CASSLRLAGAYEQYF
TRBV21-1	-	TRBJ2-7	-	TGTGCCAGCAGCAGGGGCTCTCCGACAGGGCGAAGCTACGAGCAGTACTTC	CASSRGSPTGRSYEQYF
TRBV30	-	TRBJ1-2	once	TGTGCCTGGAGTGTCCGGTCCGGCTGGGATTCTGGCTACACCTTC	CAWSVRSGWDSGYTF
TRBV4-3	TRBD2	TRBJ2-6	-	TGCGCCAGCACCAAAAAACCGGGGAGGGAGGCTGGGGCCAACGTCCTGACTTTC	CASTKKPGREAGANVLTF
TRBV5-6	TRBD2	TRBJ2-1	-	TGTGCCAGCAGCCTACTAGCGGGAAGCAACAATGAGCAGTTCTTC	CASSLLAGSNNEQFF
TRBV3-1/TRBV3-2	-	TRBJ2-7	-	TGTGCCAGCAGCCAAGACAGGAGCTCCTACGAGCAGTACTTC	CASSQDRSSYEQYF
TRBV6-6	-	TRBJ1-1	-	TGTGCCAGCAGTTATACGGCCAGCATGAACACTGAAGCTTTCTTT	CASSYTASMNTEAFF
TRBV4-1	TRBD2	TRBJ2-7	-	TGCGCCAGCAGCCAAGGAATAGGACTAGCGGGAGCCATCTATTACGAGCAGTACTTC	CASSQGIGLAGAIYYEQYF
TRBV19	-	TRBJ2-5	-	TGTGCCAGTAGTATAGGTAGGGGAGAGACCCAGTACTTC	CASSIGRGETQYF
TRBV18	TRBD1	TRBJ1-1	-	TGTGCCAGCTCACCAAGCGGTACAGGGGGTCTACATTGGCCAGGGGAGAACACTGAAGCTTTCTTT	CASSPSGTGGLHWPGENTEAFF
TRBV12-3/TRBV12-4	TRBD1	TRBJ1-1	-	TGTGCCAGCAGTCGGACAGGCGCCGCTGAAGCTTTCTTT	CASSRTGAAEAFF
TRBV4-1	-	TRBJ2-7	medium-sized	TGCGCCAGCAGCCAAGATCAGGGAATGGTGCAGTACTTC	CASSQDQGMVQYF
TRBV27	-	TRBJ2-7	-	TGTGCCAGCAGTTTAGGAGAACGGGAGCAGAGAGGAAGCTACGAGCAGTACTTC	CASSLGEREQRGSYEQYF
TRBV7-2	-	TRBJ2-7	-	TGTGCCAGCAGCTTTTTCCACGACGAGCAGTACTTC	CASSFFHDEQYF
TRBV7-8	-	TRBJ2-3	-	TGTGCCAGCAGCCACCGGGATACGCAGTATTTT	CASSHRDTQYF
TRBV4-1	-	TRBJ2-7	medium-sized	TGCGCCAGCAGCCGGACCCGGGCCCAACCCAACGAGCAGTACTTC	CASSRTRAQPNEQYF
TRBV7-8	-	TRBJ2-1	-	TGTGCCAGCAGCTTAGTGGCGGGCGGAATGGCTGAGCAGTTCTTC	CASSLVAGGMAEQFF
TRBV10-1	-	TRBJ1-5	few	TGCGCCAGCAGTGGATCGGGACAAGGGGGACTCAATCAGCCCCAGCATTTT	CASSGSGQGGLNQPQHF
TRBV28	TRBD1	TRBJ1-3	-	TGTGCCAGCAGTTTATTTCCAGGGGGCCCCGGAAACACCATATATTTT	CASSLFPGGPGNTIYF